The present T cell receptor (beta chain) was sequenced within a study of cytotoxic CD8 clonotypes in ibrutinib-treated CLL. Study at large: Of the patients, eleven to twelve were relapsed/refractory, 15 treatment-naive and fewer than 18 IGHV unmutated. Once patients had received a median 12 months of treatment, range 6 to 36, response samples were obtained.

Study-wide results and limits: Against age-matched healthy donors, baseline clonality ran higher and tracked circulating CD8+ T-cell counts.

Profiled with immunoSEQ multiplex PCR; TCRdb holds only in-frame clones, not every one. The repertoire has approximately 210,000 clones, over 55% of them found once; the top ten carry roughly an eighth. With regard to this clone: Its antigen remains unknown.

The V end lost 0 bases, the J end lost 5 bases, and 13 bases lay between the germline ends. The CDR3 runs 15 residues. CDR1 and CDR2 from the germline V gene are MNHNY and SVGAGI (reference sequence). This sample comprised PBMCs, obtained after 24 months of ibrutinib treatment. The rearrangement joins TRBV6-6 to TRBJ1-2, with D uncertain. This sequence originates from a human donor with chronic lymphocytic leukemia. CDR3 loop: CASSYSLQDSYGYTF. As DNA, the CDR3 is TGTGCCAGCAGTTACTCGTTGCAGGACTCATATGGCTACACCTTC.